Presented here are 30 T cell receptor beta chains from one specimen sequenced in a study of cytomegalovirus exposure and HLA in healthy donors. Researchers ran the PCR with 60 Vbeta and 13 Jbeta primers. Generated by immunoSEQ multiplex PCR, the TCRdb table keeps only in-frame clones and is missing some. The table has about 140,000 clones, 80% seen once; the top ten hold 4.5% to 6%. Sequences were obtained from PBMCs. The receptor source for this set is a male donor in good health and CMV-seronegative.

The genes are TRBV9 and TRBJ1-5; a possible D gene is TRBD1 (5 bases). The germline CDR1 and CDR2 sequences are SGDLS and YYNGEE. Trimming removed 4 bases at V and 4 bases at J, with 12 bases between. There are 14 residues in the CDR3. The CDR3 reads CASSQAGGNQPQHF. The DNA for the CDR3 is TGTGCCAGCAGCCAAGCCGGGGGTAATCAGCCCCAGCATTTT.

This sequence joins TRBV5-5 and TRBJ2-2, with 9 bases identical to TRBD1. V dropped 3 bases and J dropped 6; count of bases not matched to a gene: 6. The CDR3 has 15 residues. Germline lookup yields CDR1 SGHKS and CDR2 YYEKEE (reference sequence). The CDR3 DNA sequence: TGTGCCAGCAGCTGGGGGACAGGGAATGCCGGGGAGCTGTTTTTT. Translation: CASSWGTGNAGELFF.

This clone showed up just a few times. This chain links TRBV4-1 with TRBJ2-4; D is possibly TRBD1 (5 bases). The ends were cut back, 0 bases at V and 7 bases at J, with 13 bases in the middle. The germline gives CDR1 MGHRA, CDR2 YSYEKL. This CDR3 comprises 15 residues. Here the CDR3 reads CASSQDQSAGNIQYF. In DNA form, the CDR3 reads TGCGCCAGCAGCCAAGATCAGTCGGCAGGGAACATTCAGTACTTC.

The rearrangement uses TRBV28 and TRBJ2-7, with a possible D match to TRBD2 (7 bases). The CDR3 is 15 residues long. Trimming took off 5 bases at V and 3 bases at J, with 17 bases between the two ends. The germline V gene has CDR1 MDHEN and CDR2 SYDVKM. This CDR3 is CASSGRGAGFYEQYF. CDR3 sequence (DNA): TGTGCCAGCAGTGGCCGGGGGGCAGGGTTCTACGAGCAGTACTTC.

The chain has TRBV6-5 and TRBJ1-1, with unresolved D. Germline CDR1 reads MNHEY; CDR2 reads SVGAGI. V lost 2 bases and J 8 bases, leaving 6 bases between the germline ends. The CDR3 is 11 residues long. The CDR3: CASSYAGEAFF. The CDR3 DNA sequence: TGTGCCAGCAGTTACGCGGGGGAAGCTTTCTTT.

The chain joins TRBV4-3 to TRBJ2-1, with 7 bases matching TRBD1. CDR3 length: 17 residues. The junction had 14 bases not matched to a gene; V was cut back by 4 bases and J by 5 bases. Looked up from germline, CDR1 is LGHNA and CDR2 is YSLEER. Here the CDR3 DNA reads TGCGCCAGCAGCCCCCGGGACAGTCTGTATGAAGACAATGAGCAGTTCTTC. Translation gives CASSPRDSLYEDNEQFF.

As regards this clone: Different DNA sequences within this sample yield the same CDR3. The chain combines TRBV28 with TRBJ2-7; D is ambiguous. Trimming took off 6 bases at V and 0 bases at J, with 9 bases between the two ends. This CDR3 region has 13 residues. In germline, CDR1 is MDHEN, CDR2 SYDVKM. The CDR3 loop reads CASRWAFSYEQYF. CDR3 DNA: TGTGCCAGCAGGTGGGCCTTCTCCTACGAGCAGTACTTC.

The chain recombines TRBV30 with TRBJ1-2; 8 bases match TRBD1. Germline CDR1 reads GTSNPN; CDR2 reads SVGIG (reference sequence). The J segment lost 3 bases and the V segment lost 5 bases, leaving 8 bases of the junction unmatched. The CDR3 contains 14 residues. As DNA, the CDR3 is TGTGCCTGGGACAGGACAGGGCCGCACTATGGCTACACCTTC. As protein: CAWDRTGPHYGYTF.

The CDR3: CASSVVDRHTGELFF. CDR3 DNA: TGTGCCAGCAGTGTGGTCGACAGACACACCGGGGAGCTGTTTTTT. V usage is TRBV25-1 and J usage is TRBJ2-2; tentative D call: TRBD1 (5 bases). The CDR3 extends over 15 amino acids. The germline CDR1 and CDR2 sequences are MGHDK and SYGVNS. Trimming removed 4 bases from V and 3 bases from J, with 12 bases in between.

The CDR3 DNA follows: TGTGCCAGCAGGCCAACGGAGACAGATACGCAGTATTTT. It yields the protein CASRPTETDTQYF. This chain connects TRBV2 to TRBJ2-3; D gene unclear. V gave up 6 bases and J gave up 3 bases, with 10 bases separating them. Germline lookup yields CDR1 SNHLY and CDR2 FYNNEI. CDR3 length equals 13 residues. The complete variable domain, with remaining parts taken from reference TRBV2 and TRBJ2-3, reads EPEVTQTPSHQVTQMGQEVILRCVPISNHLYFYWYRQILGQKVEFLVSFYNNEISEKSEIFDDQFSVERPDGSNFTLKIRSTKLEDSAMYFCASRPTETDTQYFGPGTRLTVL.

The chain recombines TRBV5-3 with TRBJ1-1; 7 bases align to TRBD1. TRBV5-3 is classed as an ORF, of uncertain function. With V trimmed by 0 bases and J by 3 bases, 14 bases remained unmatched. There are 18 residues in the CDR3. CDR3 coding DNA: TGTGCCAGAAGCTTGGCCCGCAAACTTGACAGGGTGGACACTGAAGCTTTCTTT. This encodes CARSLARKLDRVDTEAFF.

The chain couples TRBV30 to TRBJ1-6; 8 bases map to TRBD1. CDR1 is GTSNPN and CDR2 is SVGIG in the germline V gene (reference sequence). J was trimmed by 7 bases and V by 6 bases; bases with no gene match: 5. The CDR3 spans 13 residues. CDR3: CACQTGGNSPLHF. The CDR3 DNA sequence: TGTGCCTGCCAAACAGGGGGAAATTCACCCCTCCACTTT.

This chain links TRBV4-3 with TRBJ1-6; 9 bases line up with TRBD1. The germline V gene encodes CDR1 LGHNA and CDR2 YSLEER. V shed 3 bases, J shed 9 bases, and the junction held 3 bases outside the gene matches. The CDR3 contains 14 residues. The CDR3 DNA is TGCGCCAGCAGCCAGGACAGGGGCCGTTCACCCCTCCACTTT. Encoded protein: CASSQDRGRSPLHF.

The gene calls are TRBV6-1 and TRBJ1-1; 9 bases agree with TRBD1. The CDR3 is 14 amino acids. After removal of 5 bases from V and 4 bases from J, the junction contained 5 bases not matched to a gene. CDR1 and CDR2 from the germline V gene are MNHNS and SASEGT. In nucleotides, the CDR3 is TGTGCCAGCAGTATTGACAGGGGGGCCACTGAAGCTTTCTTT. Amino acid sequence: CASSIDRGATEAFF.

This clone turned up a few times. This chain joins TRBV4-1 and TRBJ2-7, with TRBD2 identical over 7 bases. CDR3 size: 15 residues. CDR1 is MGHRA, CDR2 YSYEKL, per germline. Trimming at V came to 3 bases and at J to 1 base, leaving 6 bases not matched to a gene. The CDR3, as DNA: TGCGCCAGCAGCCAGGTCCAGCGGGGTTCCTACGAGCAGTACTTC. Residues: CASSQVQRGSYEQYF.

CDR3 bases: TGTGCCAGCAGCCTCATCGGTGCCACTGAAGCTTTCTTT. As protein: CASSLIGATEAFF. The rearrangement links TRBV6-5 to TRBJ1-1; D unresolved. Germline V lookup: CDR1 MNHEY, CDR2 SVGAGI. This CDR3 contains 13 residues. Deletions cut 6 bases from V and 4 bases from J, with 12 bases between.

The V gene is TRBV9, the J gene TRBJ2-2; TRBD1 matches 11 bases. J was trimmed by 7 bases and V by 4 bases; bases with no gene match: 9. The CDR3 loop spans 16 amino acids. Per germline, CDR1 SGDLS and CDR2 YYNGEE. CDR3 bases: TGTGCCAGCAGCCCATGGACAGGGGGCGCAAACGGGGAGCTGTTTTTT. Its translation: CASSPWTGGANGELFF.

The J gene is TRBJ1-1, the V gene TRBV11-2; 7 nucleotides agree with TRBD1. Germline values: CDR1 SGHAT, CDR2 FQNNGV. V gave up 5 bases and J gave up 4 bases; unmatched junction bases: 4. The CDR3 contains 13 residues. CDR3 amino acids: CASSIGTVTEAFF. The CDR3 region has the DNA TGTGCCAGCAGCATCGGGACAGTCACTGAAGCTTTCTTT.

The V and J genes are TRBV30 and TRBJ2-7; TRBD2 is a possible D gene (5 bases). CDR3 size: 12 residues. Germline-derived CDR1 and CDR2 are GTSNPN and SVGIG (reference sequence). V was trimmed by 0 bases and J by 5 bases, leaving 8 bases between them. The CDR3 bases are TGTGCCTGGAGTGTAAGCGGCCACGAGCAGTACTTC. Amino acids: CAWSVSGHEQYF.

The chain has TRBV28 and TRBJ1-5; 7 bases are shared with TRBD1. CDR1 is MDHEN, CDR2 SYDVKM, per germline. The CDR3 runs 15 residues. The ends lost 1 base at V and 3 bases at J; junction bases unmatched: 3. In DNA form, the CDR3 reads TGTGCCAGCAGTTTATCGGACAGGAACAATCAGCCCCAGCATTTT. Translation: CASSLSDRNNQPQHF.

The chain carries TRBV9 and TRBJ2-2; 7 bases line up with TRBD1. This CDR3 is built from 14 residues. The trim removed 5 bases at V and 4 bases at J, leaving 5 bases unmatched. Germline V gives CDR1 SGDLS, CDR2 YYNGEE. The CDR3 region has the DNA TGTGCCAGCAGTGACAGGGCTGGCACCGGGGAGCTGTTTTTT. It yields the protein CASSDRAGTGELFF.

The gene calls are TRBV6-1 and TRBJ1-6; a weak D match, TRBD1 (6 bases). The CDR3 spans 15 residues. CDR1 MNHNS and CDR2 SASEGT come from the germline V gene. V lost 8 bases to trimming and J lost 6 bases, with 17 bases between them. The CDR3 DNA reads TGTGCCAGCTCGGGCACGGAAGGGGGTAATTCACCCCTCCACTTT. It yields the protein CASSGTEGGNSPLHF.

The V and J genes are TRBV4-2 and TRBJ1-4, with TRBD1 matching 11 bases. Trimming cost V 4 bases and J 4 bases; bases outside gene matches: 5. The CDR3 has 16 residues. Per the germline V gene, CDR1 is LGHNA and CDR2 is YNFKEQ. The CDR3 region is CASSRGQGAGNEKLFF. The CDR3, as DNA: TGTGCCAGCAGCCGCGGACAGGGGGCTGGTAATGAAAAACTGTTTTTT.

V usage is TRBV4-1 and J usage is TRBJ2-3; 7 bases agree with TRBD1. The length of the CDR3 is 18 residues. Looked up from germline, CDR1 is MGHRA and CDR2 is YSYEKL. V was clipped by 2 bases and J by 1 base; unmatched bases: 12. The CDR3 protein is CASSQRWAGGEGTDTQYF. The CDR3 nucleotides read TGCGCCAGCAGCCAAAGGTGGGCAGGGGGTGAAGGCACAGATACGCAGTATTTT.

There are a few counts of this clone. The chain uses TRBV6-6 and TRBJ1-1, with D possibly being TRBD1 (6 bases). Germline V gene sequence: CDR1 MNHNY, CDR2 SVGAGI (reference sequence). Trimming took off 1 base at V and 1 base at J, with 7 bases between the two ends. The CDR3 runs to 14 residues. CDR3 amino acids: CASSYWDKNTEAFF. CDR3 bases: TGTGCCAGCAGTTACTGGGACAAGAACACTGAAGCTTTCTTT.

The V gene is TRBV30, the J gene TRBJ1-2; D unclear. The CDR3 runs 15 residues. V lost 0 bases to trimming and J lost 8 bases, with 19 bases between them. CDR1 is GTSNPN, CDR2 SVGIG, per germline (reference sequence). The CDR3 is CAWSVTIGGMEGYTF. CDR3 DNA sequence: TGTGCCTGGAGTGTAACAATTGGCGGGATGGAAGGCTACACCTTC.

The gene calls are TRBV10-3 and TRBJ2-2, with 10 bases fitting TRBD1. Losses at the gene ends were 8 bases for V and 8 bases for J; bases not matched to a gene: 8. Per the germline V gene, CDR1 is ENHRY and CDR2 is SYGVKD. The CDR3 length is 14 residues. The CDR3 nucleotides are TGTGCCATCGGGGACAGGGGACGGGTAGGGGAGCTGTTTTTT. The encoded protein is CAIGDRGRVGELFF.

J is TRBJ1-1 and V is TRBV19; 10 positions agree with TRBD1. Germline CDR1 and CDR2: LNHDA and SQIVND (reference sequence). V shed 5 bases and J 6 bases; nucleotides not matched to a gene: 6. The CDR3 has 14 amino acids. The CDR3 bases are TGTGCCAGTAGTCTAAGCGGGACAGGGGCTGAAGCTTTCTTT. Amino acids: CASSLSGTGAEAFF.

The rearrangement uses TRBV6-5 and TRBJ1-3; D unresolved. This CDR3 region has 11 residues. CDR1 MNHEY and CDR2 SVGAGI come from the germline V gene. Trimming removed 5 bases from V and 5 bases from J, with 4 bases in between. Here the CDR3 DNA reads TGTGCCAGCAGTCAAAGAAACACCATATATTTT. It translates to CASSQRNTIYF.

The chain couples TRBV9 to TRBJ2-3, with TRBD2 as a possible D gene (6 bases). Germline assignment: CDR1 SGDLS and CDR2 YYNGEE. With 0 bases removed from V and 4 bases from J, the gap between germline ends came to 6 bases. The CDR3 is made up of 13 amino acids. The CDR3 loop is CASSVGGADTQYF. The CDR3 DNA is TGTGCCAGCAGCGTAGGGGGGGCAGATACGCAGTATTTT.